The next 26 T cell receptor beta chains were all read from a single sample in a study of cytomegalovirus exposure and HLA in healthy donors. This PCR relied on a set of 60 Vbeta primers and 13 Jbeta primers. Clones were read by immunoSEQ multiplex PCR, and TCRdb kept only the in-frame ones, dropping some. The sample includes 150,000 to 200,000 clones, just over 75% of them seen just once. Sequencing used PBMCs. The receptors shown here come from a woman in her 30s in good health and CMV-seropositive.

The V gene is TRBV5-6, the J gene TRBJ1-2; the D gene is possibly TRBD1 (6 bases). Germline-derived CDR1 and CDR2 are SGHDT and YYEEEE. The CDR3 totals 15 residues. The V gene lost 4 bases and the J gene lost 3 bases, with 16 bases spanning the gap. In DNA, the CDR3 is TGTGCCAGCAGCCACGCAGGGGATGTTTACTATGGCTACACCTTC. Amino acids: CASSHAGDVYYGYTF.

The chain employs TRBV12-5 and TRBJ2-2; perhaps TRBD2 as D (5 bases). The CDR3 has 15 residues. Germline CDR1 reads LGHNT; CDR2 reads FRNRAP. V gave up 1 base and J gave up 8 bases, with 14 bases separating them. CDR3 sequence (DNA): TGTGCTAGTGGTTTGGCCCTACTAGAACCGGGGGAGCTGTTTTTT. This gives the protein CASGLALLEPGELFF.

V and J are TRBV15 and TRBJ2-6; maybe TRBD2 (6 bases). Germline lookup yields CDR1 LNHNV and CDR2 YYDKDF (reference sequence). Trimming cost V 8 bases and J 5 bases, with 19 bases left between them. The CDR3 extends over 16 amino acids. The CDR3 here is CATGPGGAVRANVLTF. CDR3 bases: TGTGCCACCGGACCCGGCGGGGCAGTCAGGGCCAACGTCCTGACTTTC.

J is TRBJ1-5 and V is TRBV28; unclear D gene. CDR3 length: 13 residues. V lost 8 bases, J lost 5 bases, and 13 bases lay in between. From germline, CDR1 is MDHEN and CDR2 SYDVKM. The CDR3 DNA is TGTGCCAGCGAATCTCGGGTTTATCAGCCCCAGCATTTT. It codes for CASESRVYQPQHF.

V is TRBV30 and J is TRBJ1-4; 8 nucleotides align to TRBD1. This CDR3 region has 13 residues. The V and J ends lost 5 bases and 5 bases, in that order; junction bases with no gene match: 4. Germline V CDR1 and CDR2: GTSNPN, SVGIG (reference sequence). DNA of the CDR3: TGTGCCTGGGCCAGACAGGGGAATGAAAAACTGTTTTTT. Its translation is CAWARQGNEKLFF.

This clone was seen only a few times. The rearrangement joins TRBV11-2 to TRBJ1-2, with TRBD1 matching over 8 bases. This CDR3 is 15 amino acids long. The germline CDR1 and CDR2 sequences are SGHAT and FQNNGV. J gave up 7 bases and V 0 bases, and 7 bases lay outside the gene matches. The CDR3 reads CASSLDRQGASGYTF. The CDR3 nucleotides are TGTGCCAGCAGCTTAGACAGGCAGGGGGCTAGTGGCTACACCTTC.

This clone was detected only a few times. CDR3: CASSSLSGEALGEKLFF. In nucleotides, the CDR3 is TGTGCCAGCAGCTCCCTCAGCGGGGAAGCCCTAGGCGAAAAACTGTTTTTT. This chain uses TRBV7-9 with TRBJ1-4; D unresolved. V was cut by 4 bases and J by 8 bases, with 23 bases left in between. The CDR3 length is 17 residues. Germline V gene data show CDR1 as SEHNR and CDR2 as FQNEAQ (reference sequence).

V is TRBV12-5 and J is TRBJ2-1; 13 bases are shared with TRBD2. Trimming at V came to 2 bases and at J to 5 bases, leaving 3 bases not matched to a gene. This CDR3 contains 16 residues. CDR1 is LGHNT, CDR2 FRNRAP, per germline. CDR3 amino acids: CASGLMGLAGNNEQFF. CDR3 nucleotides: TGTGCTAGTGGTTTGATGGGACTAGCGGGGAACAATGAGCAGTTCTTC.

The chain uses TRBV6-5 and TRBJ1-5; D remains unclear. The germline V gene encodes CDR1 MNHEY and CDR2 SVGAGI. The CDR3 totals 16 residues. Trimming removed 1 base at V and 6 bases at J, with 16 bases between. DNA of the CDR3: TGTGCCAGCAGTTACTTTCCGAGTCGAGGCAGTCAGCCCCAGCATTTT. Residues: CASSYFPSRGSQPQHF.

The rearrangement links TRBV9 to TRBJ2-1; D might be TRBD1 (5 bases). The CDR3 is 15 amino acids. The V end lost 4 bases, the J end lost 6 bases, and 17 bases lay between the germline ends. The germline gives CDR1 SGDLS, CDR2 YYNGEE. CDR3 loop: CASSQGVAELNEQFF. The CDR3 bases are TGTGCCAGCAGCCAAGGGGTCGCGGAGCTCAATGAGCAGTTCTTC.

V is TRBV4-3 and J is TRBJ2-2; D remains unclear. Trimming removed 2 bases from V and 3 bases from J, with 10 bases in between. CDR3 size: 15 residues. The V gene's germline CDR1 is LGHNA and CDR2 YSLEER. CDR3 sequence: CASSQPDWDTGELFF. As DNA, the CDR3 is TGCGCCAGCAGCCAACCCGACTGGGACACCGGGGAGCTGTTTTTT.

This clone turned up a few times. This rearrangement joins TRBV6-1 to TRBJ1-5; D is uncertain. V lost 4 bases and J 0 bases, leaving 10 bases between the germline ends. Germline V gene data show CDR1 as MNHNS and CDR2 as SASEGT. The CDR3 contains 15 residues. Here the CDR3 reads CASSGLANSNQPQHF. DNA for the CDR3: TGTGCCAGCAGTGGGTTAGCTAATAGCAATCAGCCCCAGCATTTT.

The V gene is TRBV12-5, the J gene TRBJ2-3; 7 bases fit TRBD2. The CDR3 sequence is 16 residues long. With 0 bases clipped from V and 0 bases from J, the junction kept 3 bases outside the gene matches. Per the germline V gene, CDR1 is LGHNT and CDR2 is FRNRAP. In DNA form, the CDR3 reads TGTGCTAGTGGTTTGGTAATTAGCGGGAGCACAGATACGCAGTATTTT. Residues: CASGLVISGSTDTQYF.

CDR3 sequence: CASSFSETQYF. The DNA for the CDR3 is TGTGCCAGCAGTTTTTCGGAGACCCAGTACTTC. The chain recombines TRBV6-5 with TRBJ2-5; D remains ambiguous. CDR1 is MNHEY and CDR2 is SVGAGI in the germline V gene. The CDR3 runs 11 residues. The V gene lost 4 bases and the J gene lost 5 bases, with 5 bases spanning the gap.

With respect to this clone: The identical CDR3 is also encoded by other nucleotide sequences in the sample. This chain joins TRBV5-1 and TRBJ2-2; D might be TRBD1 (5 bases). CDR1 and CDR2 (germline): SGHRS, YFSETQ. Trimming left V 4 bases short and J 1 base short, with 14 bases between. The CDR3 is made up of 16 amino acids. CDR3 DNA: TGCGCCAGCAGCCTGGTAGGGGATATGAACACCGGGGAGCTGTTTTTT. This codes for CASSLVGDMNTGELFF.

V gene TRBV5-1 combines with J gene TRBJ1-1, with D tentatively TRBD1 (5 bases). V lost 3 bases and J lost 0, with 6 bases in between. CDR3 length equals 13 residues. Germline-derived CDR1 and CDR2 are SGHRS and YFSETQ. The CDR3 bases are TGCGCCAGCAGCTGGGGGGTGAACACTGAAGCTTTCTTT. Encoded protein: CASSWGVNTEAFF.

The J gene is TRBJ2-7, the V gene TRBV19; D is possibly TRBD1 (5 bases). This CDR3 contains 14 residues. V was clipped by 6 bases and J by 4 bases, with 16 bases between them. Germline CDR1 and CDR2: LNHDA and SQIVND (reference sequence). CDR3: CASSTTPDTYEQYF. The CDR3 DNA sequence: TGTGCCAGTAGCACCACCCCGGACACTTACGAGCAGTACTTC.

The chain combines TRBV7-8 with TRBJ2-5; D is uncertain. Trimming took off 5 bases at V and 2 bases at J, with 3 bases between the two ends. The length of the CDR3 is 11 residues. Germline V gene sequence: CDR1 SGHVS, CDR2 FQNEAQ. The CDR3 sequence: CASSQQETQYF. CDR3 coding DNA: TGTGCCAGCAGCCAGCAAGAGACCCAGTACTTC. The entire variable domain, with the rest obtained from reference TRBV7-8 and TRBJ2-5, is as follows: GAGVSQSPRYKVAKRGQDVALRCDPISGHVSLFWYQQALGQGPEFLTYFQNEAQLDKSGLPSDRFFAERPEGSVSTLKIQRTQQEDSAVYLCASSQQETQYFGPGTRLLVL.

V usage is TRBV29-1 and J usage is TRBJ2-2; 10 nucleotides line up with TRBD2. Germline V gives CDR1 SQVTM, CDR2 ANQGSEA. The CDR3 length is 16 residues. J was trimmed by 7 bases and V by 1 base; bases with no gene match: 9. CDR3 protein: CSVEGRASGGGGELFF. DNA for the CDR3: TGCAGCGTTGAAGGAAGGGCTAGCGGGGGAGGCGGGGAGCTGTTTTTT.

The chain uses TRBV19 and TRBJ2-7; 11 bases line up with TRBD2. Germline V lookup: CDR1 LNHDA, CDR2 SQIVND (reference sequence). Germline trimming cut 4 bases from V and 3 bases from J; bases unmatched to any gene: 8. This CDR3 comprises 16 residues. The CDR3 sequence is CASSRYSSGGNYEQYF. The CDR3 region has the DNA TGTGCCAGTAGTAGGTATTCTAGCGGGGGGAACTACGAGCAGTACTTC.

Points on this clone: Other DNA variants within this sample encode the same CDR3. This sequence joins TRBV30 and TRBJ1-3; D not certain. V lost 3 bases and J lost 3, with 18 bases in between. The length of the CDR3 is 16 residues. Germline lookup yields CDR1 GTSNPN and CDR2 SVGIG (reference sequence). The CDR3 sequence: CAWRGPPGTDGNTIYF. The CDR3 DNA sequence: TGTGCCTGGAGGGGCCCACCAGGAACAGATGGAAACACCATATATTTT.

This clone was recorded only once. The chain is built from TRBV4-1 and TRBJ2-1; tentatively, D is TRBD2 (6 bases). The V gene lost 4 bases and the J gene lost 3 bases, with 13 bases spanning the gap. The CDR3 is 15 amino acids. Per germline, CDR1 MGHRA and CDR2 YSYEKL. The CDR3 bases are TGCGCCAGCAGCCCGCGGAGGGCTTTCTACAATGAGCAGTTCTTC. This gives the protein CASSPRRAFYNEQFF.

This chain uses TRBV6-1 with TRBJ2-7, with 7 bases that match TRBD2. Per germline, CDR1 MNHNS and CDR2 SASEGT. CDR3 length: 13 residues. With V trimmed by 8 bases and J by 2 bases, 6 bases remained unmatched. In DNA, the CDR3 is TGTGCCAGCTCCCTAGCGGTTCCCTACGAGCAGTACTTC. Its protein is CASSLAVPYEQYF.

The chain combines TRBV14 with TRBJ1-2; D is unresolved. The CDR3 consists of 14 residues. Germline-derived CDR1 and CDR2 are SGHDN and FVKESK. Trimming shortened V by 5 bases and J by 4 bases, and 14 bases separated the two germline ends. This chain's CDR3 is CASSTRTGVYGYTF. CDR3 coding DNA: TGTGCCAGCAGCACACGAACGGGAGTCTATGGCTACACCTTC.

The V call is TRBV6-5, the J call TRBJ2-7; maybe TRBD2 (5 bases). Per germline, CDR1 MNHEY and CDR2 SVGAGI. Trimming left V 2 bases short and J 3 bases short, with 11 bases between. The CDR3 sequence is 14 residues long. The DNA for the CDR3 is TGTGCCAGCAGTTACGGCGGGCTGGGCTACGAGCAGTACTTC. Translating gives CASSYGGLGYEQYF.

The chain is built from TRBV2 and TRBJ2-5; the D is unclear. Looked up from germline, CDR1 is SNHLY and CDR2 is FYNNEI. The V end lost 7 bases, the J end lost 3 bases, and 12 bases lay between the germline ends. The CDR3 is made up of 13 amino acids. The CDR3 region is CASTVTAKETQYF. DNA for the CDR3: TGTGCCAGCACCGTCACAGCTAAAGAGACCCAGTACTTC.